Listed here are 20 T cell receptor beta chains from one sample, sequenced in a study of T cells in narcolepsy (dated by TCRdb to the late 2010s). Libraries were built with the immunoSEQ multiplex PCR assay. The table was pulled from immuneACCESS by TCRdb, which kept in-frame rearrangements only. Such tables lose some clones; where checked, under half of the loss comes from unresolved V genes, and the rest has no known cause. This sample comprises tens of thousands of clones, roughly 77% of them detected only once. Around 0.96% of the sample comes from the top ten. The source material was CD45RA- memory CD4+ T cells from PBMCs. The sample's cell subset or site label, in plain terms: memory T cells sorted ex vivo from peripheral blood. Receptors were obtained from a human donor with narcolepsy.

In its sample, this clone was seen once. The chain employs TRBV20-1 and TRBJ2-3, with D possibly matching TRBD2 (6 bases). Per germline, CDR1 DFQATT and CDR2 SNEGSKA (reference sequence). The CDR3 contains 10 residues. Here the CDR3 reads CSPGGDTQYF. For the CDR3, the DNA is TGCAGCCCTGGAGGGGATACGCAGTATTTT.

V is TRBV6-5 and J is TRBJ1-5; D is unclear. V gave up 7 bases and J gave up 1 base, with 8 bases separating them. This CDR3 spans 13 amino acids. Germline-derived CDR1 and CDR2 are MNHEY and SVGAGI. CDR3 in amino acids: CASMPGSNQPQHF. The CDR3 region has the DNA TGTGCCAGCATGCCCGGGAGCAATCAGCCCCAGCATTTT.

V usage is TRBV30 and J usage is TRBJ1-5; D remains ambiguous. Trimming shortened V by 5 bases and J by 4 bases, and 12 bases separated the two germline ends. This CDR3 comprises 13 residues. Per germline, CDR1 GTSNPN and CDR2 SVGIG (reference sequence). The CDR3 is CAWSTLANQPQHF. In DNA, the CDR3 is TGTGCCTGGTCTACCCTCGCAAATCAGCCCCAGCATTTT.

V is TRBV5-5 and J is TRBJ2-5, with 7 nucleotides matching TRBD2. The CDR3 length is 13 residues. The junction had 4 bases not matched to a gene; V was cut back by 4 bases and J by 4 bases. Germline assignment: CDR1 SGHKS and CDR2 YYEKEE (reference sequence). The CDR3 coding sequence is TGTGCCAGCAGCCGCGGGGGAAGAGAGACCCAGTACTTC. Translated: CASSRGGRETQYF. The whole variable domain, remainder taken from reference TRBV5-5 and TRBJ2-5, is DAGVTQSPTHLIKTRGQQVTLRCSPISGHKSVSWYQQVLGQGPQFIFQYYEKEERGRGNFPDRFSARQFPNYSSELNVNALLLGDSALYLCASSRGGRETQYFGPGTRLLVL.

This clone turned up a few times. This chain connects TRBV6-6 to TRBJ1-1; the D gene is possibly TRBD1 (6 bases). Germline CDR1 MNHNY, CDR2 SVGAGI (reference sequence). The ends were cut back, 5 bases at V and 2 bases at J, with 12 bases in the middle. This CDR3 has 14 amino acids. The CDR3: CASSRQAFNTEAFF. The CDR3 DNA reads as TGTGCCAGCAGTCGACAGGCCTTTAACACTGAAGCTTTCTTT.

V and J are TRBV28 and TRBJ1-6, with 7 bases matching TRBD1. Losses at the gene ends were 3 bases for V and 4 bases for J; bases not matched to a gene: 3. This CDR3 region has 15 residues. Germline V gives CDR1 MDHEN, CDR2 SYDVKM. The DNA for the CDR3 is TGTGCCAGCAGTTTCGGGACAGATTATAATTCACCCCTCCACTTT. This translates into CASSFGTDYNSPLHF.

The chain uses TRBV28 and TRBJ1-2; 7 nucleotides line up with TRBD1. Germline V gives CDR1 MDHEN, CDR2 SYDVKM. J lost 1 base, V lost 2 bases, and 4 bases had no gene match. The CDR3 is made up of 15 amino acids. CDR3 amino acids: CASSLVAGGNYGYTF. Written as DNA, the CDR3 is TGTGCCAGCAGTTTAGTGGCAGGGGGTAACTATGGCTACACCTTC.

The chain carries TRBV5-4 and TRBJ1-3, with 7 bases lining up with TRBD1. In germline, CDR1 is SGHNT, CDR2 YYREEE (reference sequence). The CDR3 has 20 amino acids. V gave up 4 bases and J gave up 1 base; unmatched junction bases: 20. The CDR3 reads CASSLTLTGSLPTSGNTIYF. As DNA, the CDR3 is TGTGCCAGCAGCCTAACGTTGACAGGGTCCTTACCCACGTCTGGAAACACCATATATTTT.

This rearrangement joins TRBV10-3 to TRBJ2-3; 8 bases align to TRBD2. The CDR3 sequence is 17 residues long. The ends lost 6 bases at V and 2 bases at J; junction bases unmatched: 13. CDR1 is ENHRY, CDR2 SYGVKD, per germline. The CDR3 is CAISEMTSVKDTDTQYF. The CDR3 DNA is TGTGCCATCAGCGAGATGACTAGCGTAAAAGACACAGATACGCAGTATTTT.

Here the CDR3 DNA reads TGCGCCAGCAGCCCCGGACAGGGGGCCCACGAGCAGTACTTC. This encodes CASSPGQGAHEQYF. The V call is TRBV5-1, the J call TRBJ2-7, with 11 bases that match TRBD1. The CDR3 consists of 14 residues. The ends lost 4 bases at V and 5 bases at J; junction bases unmatched: 5. Germline V CDR1 and CDR2: SGHRS, YFSETQ. The whole variable domain, filled in from reference TRBV5-1 and TRBJ2-7, reads KAGVTQTPRYLIKTRGQQVTLSCSPISGHRSVSWYQQTPGQGLQFLFEYFSETQRNKGNFPGRFSGRQFSNSRSEMNVSTLELGDSALYLCASSPGQGAHEQYFGPGTRLTVT.

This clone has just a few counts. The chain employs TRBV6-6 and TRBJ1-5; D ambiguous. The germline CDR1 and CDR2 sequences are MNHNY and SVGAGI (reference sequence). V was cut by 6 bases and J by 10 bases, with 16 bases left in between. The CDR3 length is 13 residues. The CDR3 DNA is TGTGCCAGCAGACCAGGTATTTTTGATCCCCAGCATTTT. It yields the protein CASRPGIFDPQHF.

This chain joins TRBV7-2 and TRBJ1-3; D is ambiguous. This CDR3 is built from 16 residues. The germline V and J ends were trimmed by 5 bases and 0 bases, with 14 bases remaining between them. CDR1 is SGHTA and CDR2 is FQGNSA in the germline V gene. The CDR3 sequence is CASSQTLPSSGNTIYF. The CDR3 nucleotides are TGTGCCAGCAGCCAGACTCTGCCCTCCTCTGGAAACACCATATATTTT. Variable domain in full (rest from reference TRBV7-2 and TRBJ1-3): GAGVSQSPSNKVTEKGKDVELRCDPISGHTALYWYRQSLGQGLEFLIYFQGNSAPDKSGLPSDRFSAERTGGSVSTLTIQRTQQEDSAVYLCASSQTLPSSGNTIYFGEGSWLTVV.

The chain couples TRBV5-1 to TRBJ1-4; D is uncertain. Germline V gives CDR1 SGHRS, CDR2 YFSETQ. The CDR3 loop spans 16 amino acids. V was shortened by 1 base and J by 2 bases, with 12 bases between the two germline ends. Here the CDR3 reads CASSLFGKRTNEKLFF. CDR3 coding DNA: TGCGCCAGCAGCTTGTTCGGAAAACGGACTAATGAAAAACTGTTTTTT.

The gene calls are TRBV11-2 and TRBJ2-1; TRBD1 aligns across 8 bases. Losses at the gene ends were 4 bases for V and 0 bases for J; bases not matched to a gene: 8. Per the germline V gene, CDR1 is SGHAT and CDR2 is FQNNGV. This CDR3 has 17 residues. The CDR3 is CASSSIDRGGSYNEQFF. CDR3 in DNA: TGTGCCAGCAGCTCGATCGACAGGGGCGGCTCCTACAATGAGCAGTTCTTC.

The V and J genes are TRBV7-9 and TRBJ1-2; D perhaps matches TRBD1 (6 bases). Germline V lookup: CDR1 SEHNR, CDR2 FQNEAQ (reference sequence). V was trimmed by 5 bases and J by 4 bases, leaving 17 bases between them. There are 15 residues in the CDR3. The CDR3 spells CASSPTTGSGYGYTF. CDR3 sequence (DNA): TGTGCCAGCAGCCCAACGACAGGTAGCGGCTATGGCTACACCTTC.

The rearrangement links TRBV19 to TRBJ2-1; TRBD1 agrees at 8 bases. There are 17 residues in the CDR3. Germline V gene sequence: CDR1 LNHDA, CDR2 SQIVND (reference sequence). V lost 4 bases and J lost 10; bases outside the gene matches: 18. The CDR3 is CASSTDQGAGRVREQFF. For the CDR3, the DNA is TGTGCCAGTAGTACTGACCAGGGGGCGGGAAGGGTTCGAGAGCAGTTCTTC.

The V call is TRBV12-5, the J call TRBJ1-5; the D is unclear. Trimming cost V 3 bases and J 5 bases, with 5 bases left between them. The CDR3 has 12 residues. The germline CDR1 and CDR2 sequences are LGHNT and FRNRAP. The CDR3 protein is CASGFWDQPQHF. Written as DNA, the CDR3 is TGTGCTAGTGGTTTTTGGGATCAGCCCCAGCATTTT.

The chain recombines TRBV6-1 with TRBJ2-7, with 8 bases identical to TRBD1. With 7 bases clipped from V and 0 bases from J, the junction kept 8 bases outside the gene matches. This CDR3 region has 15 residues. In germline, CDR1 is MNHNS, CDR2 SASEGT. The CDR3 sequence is CASTQDRASSYEQYF. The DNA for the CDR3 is TGTGCCAGCACCCAGGACAGGGCCAGCTCCTACGAGCAGTACTTC.

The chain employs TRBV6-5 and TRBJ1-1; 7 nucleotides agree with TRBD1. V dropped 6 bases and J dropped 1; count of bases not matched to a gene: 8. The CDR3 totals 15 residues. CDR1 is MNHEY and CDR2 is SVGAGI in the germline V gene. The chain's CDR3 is CASSSTGSRNTEAFF. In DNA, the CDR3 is TGTGCCAGCAGCTCGACAGGGTCCAGGAACACTGAAGCTTTCTTT.

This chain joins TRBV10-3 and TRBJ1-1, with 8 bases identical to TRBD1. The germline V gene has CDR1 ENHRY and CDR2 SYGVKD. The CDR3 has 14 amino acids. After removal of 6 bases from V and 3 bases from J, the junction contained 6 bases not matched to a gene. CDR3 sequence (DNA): TGTGCCATCAGGTTGACAGGGGCGGACACTGAAGCTTTCTTT. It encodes CAIRLTGADTEAFF.